This TCR beta chain emerged from a study of identical twins. Study-wide results and caveats: Models predicted too little out-of-frame TCR alpha sharing in monozygotic twins. It was possible that invariant MAIT and iNKT cells partly confounded the zero-insertion analyses.

Concerning this clonotype itself: Antigen unknown.

V shed 6 bases and J 2 bases; nucleotides not matched to a gene: 14. This CDR3 comprises 18 residues. Per the germline V gene, CDR1 is DFQATT and CDR2 is SNEGSKA (reference sequence). Through template switching, a universal primer site was introduced, and the cDNA contained unique molecular identifiers. TCRdb redid the calling of the 5' RACE reads with MiXCR, one entry per CDR3 protein. The sample holds around 480,000 distinct CDR3 sequences; 14% are singletons and the top ten take about 0.97%. The data were also submitted as part of a second study, on yellow fever vaccine responses in identical twins.

The chain recombines TRBV20-1 with TRBJ2-4, with 12 bases aligning to TRBD1. Sequencing was performed on CD4+ T cells sorted from blood. The TCR sequence derives from a woman aged 18 to 35 in good health. CDR3 nucleotide sequence: TGCAGTGCAGAAGGGACAGGGGGCTTATCTGGGACCAAAAACATTCAGTACTTC. It is translated as CSAEGTGGLSGTKNIQYF.